A selection of T cell receptor beta chains follows, all from one sample in a study of CD8 T cells in ankylosing spondylitis. TCRdb re-analysed the 5' RACE reads in MiXCR, keeping a single row per CDR3 protein. The table includes 700,000 or so distinct CDR3 sequences, around a fifth detected once. The specimen was blood, either unsorted or a sorted T cell fraction (not recorded which). These receptors were obtained from a male donor with ankylosing spondylitis. Each CDR3 is given with its conserved first and last residue. The order of the fields is V gene, clone size, CDR3 length, CDR3 protein. Size is stated for part of the rows, as once, few or many counts, or as a class when the clone is expanded.

TRBV7-9	few	16	CASSPRAQLNTGELFF
TRBV7-2	many	15	CASSSGQAKNTEAFF
TRBV12-3/TRBV12-4	.	15	CASSLWLAGYDTQYF
TRBV20-1	few	13	CSQVGRSYNEQFF
TRBV6-5	few	17	CASSYRLAGAGTGELFF
TRBV12-3/TRBV12-4	few	14	CASSPGPYPIEQYF
TRBV5-6	few	18	CASSLSGLAVSLRDEQFF
TRBV7-2	.	16	CASSVSVPPGANVLTF
TRBV7-2	.	16	CASRSAGSGRADTQYF
TRBV5-1	.	17	CASSLGRGVARHNEQFF
TRBV2	.	15	CASTEDRSTSYGYTF
TRBV28	few	14	CASSLQLAEETQYF
TRBV7-8	many	15	CASSPRDTSTGELFF
TRBV25-1	.	15	CASSTDRAGIYGYTF
TRBV6-1	few	15	CASRWTGGLVGELFF
TRBV12-3/TRBV12-4	.	16	CASSFAAGGPTDTQYF
TRBV29-1	once	13	CSVAGVLNTEAFF
TRBV3-1	few	18	CASSPRGLAGPPQETQYF
TRBV11-3	once	15	CASSLFSGRTDTQYF
TRBV4-1	.	17	CASSQEPSQSSYNEQFF
TRBV5-1	few	15	CASRIDSGSTGELFF
TRBV6-5	.	15	CASSSRDRGYYGYTF
TRBV6-5	few	16	CASSYSTVAFKETQYF
TRBV11-1	many	14	CASSRRSSYNEQFF
TRBV5-1	few	15	CASSFASGDTGELFF
TRBV29-1	few	16	CSVEGSDGENTGELFF
TRBV30	.	13	CAWTVDKPNEQFF
TRBV5-5	.	15	CASSLLEENTDTQYF
TRBV12-3/TRBV12-4	.	15	CASSLGAGENYEQYF
TRBV29-1	.	15	CSVEAPGTRANEQFF
TRBV2	few	14	CASAEFGNNQPQHF
TRBV2	.	16	CASSGSGGVDTGELFF
TRBV15	few	15	CATSRGTASGNTIYF
TRBV6-1	once	16	CASSPAGTSADNEQFF
TRBV5-1	.	16	CASSLAGRDSGNTIYF
TRBV27	few	14	CASSLGSFTGELFF
TRBV5-1	.	15	CASSGLAGGFETQYF
TRBV12-3/TRBV12-4	many	13	CASTRTDQETQYF
TRBV6-1	many	15	CASSRGTSGANEQFF
TRBV4-3	few	18	CASSQDWGTATSYNEQFF
TRBV14	.	15	CASSSTDRGPYGYTF
TRBV27	many	14	CASSLSTDTGELFF
TRBV4-3	.	16	CASSQASSSPLYEQYF
TRBV12-3/TRBV12-4	many	15	CASSSGQATNEKLFF
TRBV20-1	.	16	CSARDPRTSGSETQYF
TRBV3-1	few	18	CASSRKGEAGGYQETQYF
TRBV12-3/TRBV12-4	.	17	CASSLETLPSSYNEQFF
TRBV29-1	.	15	CSVEDEIISYNEQFF
TRBV5-1	few	13	CASSLIITGELFF
TRBV15	few	18	CATSRDGPGQGRNNEQFF